This T cell receptor beta chain is drawn from a study of chemoradiotherapy in HPV16-positive cancers. Study-wide background: Functional T-cell assays on two HPV16-positive patients' cells defined candidate HPV-specific clones and common TCR motifs.

With 2 bases removed from V and 4 bases from J, the gap between germline ends came to 3 bases. This CDR3 region has 11 residues. CDR1 is ENHRY and CDR2 is SYGVKD in the germline V gene. The protocol was immunoSEQ multiplex PCR, while the TCRdb copy is restricted to in-frame clones and leaves out a portion. The sample shows just over 25,000 clones, more than 90% of them seen only once. The clonotype originates from a human donor with HPV-associated anogenital cancer. The input for sequencing was blood, taken from a patient who underwent chemoradiotherapy. This chain links TRBV10-3 with TRBJ2-7; D unresolved. Here the CDR3 DNA reads TGTGCCATCAGTGAGCTGTACGAGCAGTACTTC. As protein: CAISELYEQYF.